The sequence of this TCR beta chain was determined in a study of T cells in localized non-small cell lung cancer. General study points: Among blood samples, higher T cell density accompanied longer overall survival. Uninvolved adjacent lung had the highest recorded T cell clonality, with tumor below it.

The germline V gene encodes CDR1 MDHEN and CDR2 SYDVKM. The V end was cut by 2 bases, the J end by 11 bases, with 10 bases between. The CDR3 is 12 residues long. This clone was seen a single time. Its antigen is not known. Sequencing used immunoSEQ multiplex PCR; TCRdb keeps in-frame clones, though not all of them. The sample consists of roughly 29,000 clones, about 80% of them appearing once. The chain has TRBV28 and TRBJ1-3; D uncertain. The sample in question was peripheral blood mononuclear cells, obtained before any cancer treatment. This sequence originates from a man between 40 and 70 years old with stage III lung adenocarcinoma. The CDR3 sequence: CASSLNSTPIYF. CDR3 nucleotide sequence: TGTGCCAGCAGTTTAAATAGCACCCCCATATATTTT.